A selection of T cell receptor beta chains follows, all from one sample in a study of control samples from healthy donors and cancer patients. Assay used: immunoSEQ multiplex PCR; TCRdb lists only in-frame clones, some missing. Here the sample spans about 160,000 clones, about 95% being singletons. Material for sequencing was PBMCs. These receptors were taken from a man aged 55-75 years with colorectal cancer. Each CDR3 is given with its conserved first and last residue. D genes are given only for firm matches. Only some rows state a clone size, as once, few, many or a class for expanded clones.

d_gene: TRBD2; v_gene: TRBV19; abundance: .; j_gene: TRBJ2-1; CDR3aa: CASSILAGGPNEQFF; CDR3nt: TGTGCCAGTAGTATACTGGCGGGGGGGCCCAATGAGCAGTTCTTC
d_gene: .; v_gene: TRBV3-1/TRBV3-2; abundance: .; j_gene: TRBJ2-5; CDR3aa: CASSQDTRLETQYF; CDR3nt: TGTGCCAGCAGCCAAGACACTAGATTAGAGACCCAGTACTTC
d_gene: .; v_gene: TRBV29-1; abundance: .; j_gene: TRBJ1-1; CDR3aa: CSVGRLNTEAFF; CDR3nt: TGCAGCGTTGGGCGTCTGAACACTGAAGCTTTCTTT
d_gene: .; v_gene: TRBV9; abundance: .; j_gene: TRBJ1-1; CDR3aa: CASSGGPNTEAFF; CDR3nt: TGTGCCAGCAGCGGAGGACCTAACACTGAAGCTTTCTTT
d_gene: TRBD1; v_gene: TRBV27; abundance: .; j_gene: TRBJ2-7; CDR3aa: CASSSRDSYEQYF; CDR3nt: TGTGCCAGCAGTTCCCGGGACAGCTACGAGCAGTACTTC
d_gene: .; v_gene: TRBV7-9; abundance: .; j_gene: TRBJ2-3; CDR3aa: CASRAGQTSTDTQYF; CDR3nt: TGTGCCAGCAGGGCCGGACAGACAAGCACAGATACGCAGTATTTT
d_gene: .; v_gene: TRBV5-1; abundance: .; j_gene: TRBJ1-1; CDR3aa: CASRLGSGNTEAFF; CDR3nt: TGCGCCAGCCGTCTAGGCTCAGGGAACACTGAAGCTTTCTTT
d_gene: .; v_gene: TRBV9; abundance: .; j_gene: TRBJ2-3; CDR3aa: CASSVREASTDTQYF; CDR3nt: TGTGCCAGCAGCGTAAGAGAGGCTAGCACAGATACGCAGTATTTT
d_gene: TRBD1; v_gene: TRBV7-2; abundance: once; j_gene: TRBJ2-7; CDR3aa: CASSLGAGTAYEQYF; CDR3nt: TGTGCCAGCAGCTTAGGGGCTGGGACAGCCTACGAGCAGTACTTC
d_gene: .; v_gene: TRBV4-1; abundance: .; j_gene: TRBJ1-1; CDR3aa: CASSQAAQGRTEAFF; CDR3nt: TGCGCCAGCAGCCAAGCCGCCCAGGGGCGAACTGAAGCTTTCTTT
d_gene: TRBD1; v_gene: TRBV30; abundance: .; j_gene: TRBJ1-6; CDR3aa: CAWSTGTGGNSPLHF; CDR3nt: TGTGCCTGGAGTACCGGGACAGGGGGTAATTCACCCCTCCACTTT
d_gene: .; v_gene: TRBV27; abundance: .; j_gene: TRBJ2-7; CDR3aa: CASSPYPPRTFGEQYF; CDR3nt: TGTGCCAGCAGTCCCTACCCCCCTCGGACATTCGGCGAGCAGTACTTC
d_gene: .; v_gene: TRBV28; abundance: .; j_gene: TRBJ2-7; CDR3aa: CASSLHYEQYF; CDR3nt: TGTGCCAGCAGTTTACACTACGAGCAGTACTTC
d_gene: .; v_gene: TRBV2; abundance: .; j_gene: TRBJ1-1; CDR3aa: CASRGEAGANTEAFF; CDR3nt: TGTGCCAGCAGGGGAGAGGCAGGTGCTAACACTGAAGCTTTCTTT
d_gene: .; v_gene: TRBV6-1; abundance: .; j_gene: TRBJ2-7; CDR3aa: CASSDGAEPYEQYF; CDR3nt: TGTGCCAGCAGTGACGGGGCGGAGCCCTACGAGCAGTACTTC
d_gene: TRBD1; v_gene: TRBV5-4; abundance: .; j_gene: TRBJ1-1; CDR3aa: CASSPPRDRGFATEAFF; CDR3nt: TGTGCCAGCAGCCCCCCGCGGGACAGGGGGTTTGCCACTGAAGCTTTCTTT
d_gene: TRBD2; v_gene: TRBV24-1; abundance: .; j_gene: TRBJ2-3; CDR3aa: CATSDPSGGYTDTQYF; CDR3nt: TGTGCCACCAGTGACCCTAGCGGGGGATATACAGATACGCAGTATTTT
d_gene: TRBD2; v_gene: TRBV5-1; abundance: .; j_gene: TRBJ2-2; CDR3aa: CASSSGLAGVHGGELFF; CDR3nt: TGCGCCAGCAGCTCGGGACTAGCGGGGGTTCATGGCGGGGAGCTGTTTTTT
d_gene: .; v_gene: TRBV13; abundance: once; j_gene: TRBJ1-1; CDR3aa: CASSGRVLDTEAFF; CDR3nt: TGTGCCAGCAGCGGCAGGGTCCTAGACACTGAAGCTTTCTTT
d_gene: TRBD1; v_gene: TRBV19; abundance: .; j_gene: TRBJ1-5; CDR3aa: CASSIGPGTGDYSNQPQHF; CDR3nt: TGTGCCAGTAGTATAGGCCCCGGGACAGGAGACTATAGCAATCAGCCCCAGCATTTT
d_gene: TRBD1; v_gene: TRBV10-3; abundance: .; j_gene: TRBJ2-1; CDR3aa: CAARIEDRGNEQFF; CDR3nt: TGTGCCGCGAGAATAGAGGACAGGGGTAATGAGCAGTTCTTC
d_gene: TRBD2; v_gene: TRBV3-1/TRBV3-2; abundance: .; j_gene: TRBJ2-3; CDR3aa: CASSQTSGGTDTQYF; CDR3nt: TGTGCCAGCAGCCAAACTAGCGGGGGCACAGATACGCAGTATTTT
d_gene: TRBD1; v_gene: TRBV7-2; abundance: .; j_gene: TRBJ1-6; CDR3aa: CASSSRTGQSPLHF; CDR3nt: TGTGCCAGCAGCTCACGGACAGGTCAATCACCCCTCCACTTT
d_gene: .; v_gene: TRBV5-4; abundance: .; j_gene: TRBJ2-3; CDR3aa: CASSLRTGTDTQYF; CDR3nt: TGTGCCAGCAGCCTAAGGACAGGCACAGATACGCAGTATTTT
d_gene: .; v_gene: TRBV4-1; abundance: .; j_gene: TRBJ2-7; CDR3aa: CASSQDPPTGIYEQYF; CDR3nt: TGCGCCAGCAGCCAAGACCCCCCCACGGGAATCTACGAGCAGTACTTC
d_gene: TRBD1; v_gene: TRBV6-5; abundance: .; j_gene: TRBJ1-1; CDR3aa: CASSFYRDRENTEAFF; CDR3nt: TGTGCCAGCAGTTTCTACCGGGACAGGGAAAACACTGAAGCTTTCTTT
d_gene: .; v_gene: TRBV6-1; abundance: .; j_gene: TRBJ1-2; CDR3aa: CASSESPDRNYGYTF; CDR3nt: TGTGCCAGCAGTGAAAGTCCCGACAGAAACTATGGCTACACCTTC
d_gene: TRBD2; v_gene: TRBV19; abundance: .; j_gene: TRBJ2-3; CDR3aa: CASTPTASGGLDTQYF; CDR3nt: TGTGCCAGCACCCCTACCGCCAGCGGGGGGCTGGATACGCAGTATTTT
d_gene: .; v_gene: TRBV19; abundance: .; j_gene: TRBJ1-1; CDR3aa: CASSINGFGGAFF; CDR3nt: TGTGCCAGTAGTATAAATGGTTTCGGGGGAGCTTTCTTT
d_gene: .; v_gene: TRBV7-8; abundance: .; j_gene: TRBJ2-6; CDR3aa: CASSFYAGAGANVLTF; CDR3nt: TGTGCCAGCAGCTTCTATGCAGGGGCTGGGGCCAACGTCCTGACTTTC
d_gene: TRBD1; v_gene: TRBV7-9; abundance: .; j_gene: TRBJ1-4; CDR3aa: CASSPMGQGTEKLFF; CDR3nt: TGTGCCAGCAGCCCGATGGGACAGGGAACGGAAAAACTGTTTTTT
d_gene: .; v_gene: TRBV29-1; abundance: .; j_gene: TRBJ1-1; CDR3aa: CSVEDGRNTEAFF; CDR3nt: TGCAGCGTTGAAGATGGGAGGAACACTGAAGCTTTCTTT
d_gene: TRBD1; v_gene: TRBV5-4; abundance: .; j_gene: TRBJ2-3; CDR3aa: CASSPRTGNIYTDTQYF; CDR3nt: TGTGCCAGCAGCCCTAGGACAGGGAATATCTACACAGATACGCAGTATTTT
d_gene: .; v_gene: TRBV27; abundance: .; j_gene: TRBJ1-2; CDR3aa: CASSLESRDFHGYTF; CDR3nt: TGTGCCAGCAGTTTAGAGTCGCGGGATTTCCATGGCTACACCTTC
d_gene: .; v_gene: TRBV7-8; abundance: .; j_gene: TRBJ1-5; CDR3aa: CASSLEVNQPQHF; CDR3nt: TGTGCCAGCAGCTTAGAGGTCAATCAGCCCCAGCATTTT
d_gene: .; v_gene: TRBV7-2; abundance: once; j_gene: TRBJ2-7; CDR3aa: CASSFAGPYEQYF; CDR3nt: TGTGCCAGCAGCTTTGCAGGTCCCTACGAGCAGTACTTC
d_gene: .; v_gene: TRBV24-1; abundance: once; j_gene: TRBJ2-5; CDR3aa: CATSDLVSQYF; CDR3nt: TGTGCCACCAGTGACCTCGTTTCCCAGTACTTC
d_gene: .; v_gene: TRBV18; abundance: .; j_gene: TRBJ1-2; CDR3aa: CASSPGSPNYGYTF; CDR3nt: TGTGCCAGCTCACCGGGGTCGCCTAACTATGGCTACACCTTC
d_gene: TRBD1; v_gene: TRBV29-1; abundance: .; j_gene: TRBJ1-1; CDR3aa: CSAHRDRAEAFF; CDR3nt: TGCAGCGCCCACAGGGACAGGGCTGAAGCTTTCTTT
d_gene: .; v_gene: TRBV15; abundance: .; j_gene: TRBJ2-3; CDR3aa: CATSSLGLHTDTQYF; CDR3nt: TGTGCCACCAGCAGTCTAGGACTACACACAGATACGCAGTATTTT
d_gene: .; v_gene: TRBV27; abundance: .; j_gene: TRBJ2-7; CDR3aa: CASSLSRDTHYEQYF; CDR3nt: TGTGCCAGCAGTTTATCGCGCGACACCCACTACGAGCAGTACTTC
d_gene: .; v_gene: TRBV11-2; abundance: once; j_gene: TRBJ1-1; CDR3aa: CASSQRNGVNTEAFF; CDR3nt: TGTGCCAGCAGCCAAAGAAATGGGGTTAACACTGAAGCTTTCTTT
d_gene: TRBD1; v_gene: TRBV5-4; abundance: once; j_gene: TRBJ1-2; CDR3aa: CASSLQGAANYGYTF; CDR3nt: TGTGCCAGCAGCTTACAGGGGGCAGCTAACTATGGCTACACCTTC
d_gene: TRBD1; v_gene: TRBV5-4; abundance: once; j_gene: TRBJ2-6; CDR3aa: CASSSDRAGSGANVLTF; CDR3nt: TGTGCCAGCAGTTCCGACAGGGCGGGCTCTGGGGCCAACGTCCTGACTTTC
d_gene: .; v_gene: TRBV27; abundance: once; j_gene: TRBJ2-7; CDR3aa: CASSKTANYEQYF; CDR3nt: TGTGCCAGCAGTAAGACAGCCAACTACGAGCAGTACTTC
d_gene: TRBD2; v_gene: TRBV14; abundance: .; j_gene: TRBJ2-5; CDR3aa: CASSQVRLAGLQETQYF; CDR3nt: TGTGCCAGCAGCCAAGTTAGACTAGCGGGGCTCCAAGAGACCCAGTACTTC
d_gene: .; v_gene: TRBV18; abundance: .; j_gene: TRBJ1-6; CDR3aa: CASSPKDGSSYNSPLHF; CDR3nt: TGTGCCAGCTCACCAAAAGACGGTAGCTCCTATAATTCACCCCTCCACTTT
d_gene: TRBD1; v_gene: TRBV7-9; abundance: .; j_gene: TRBJ1-5; CDR3aa: CASSPRGTANQPQHF; CDR3nt: TGTGCCAGCAGCCCAAGGGGGACAGCGAATCAGCCCCAGCATTTT
d_gene: .; v_gene: TRBV9; abundance: .; j_gene: TRBJ2-5; CDR3aa: CASSVSWTSQETQYF; CDR3nt: TGTGCCAGCAGCGTATCCTGGACAAGTCAAGAGACCCAGTACTTC
d_gene: .; v_gene: TRBV5-4; abundance: .; j_gene: TRBJ2-4; CDR3aa: CASSLAARDQYF; CDR3nt: TGTGCCAGCAGCTTGGCCGCCAGAGATCAGTACTTC
d_gene: .; v_gene: TRBV3-1/TRBV3-2; abundance: .; j_gene: TRBJ2-2; CDR3aa: CASSQEGSAGELFF; CDR3nt: TGTGCCAGCAGCCAAGAGGGTTCCGCCGGGGAGCTGTTTTTT
d_gene: .; v_gene: TRBV28; abundance: .; j_gene: TRBJ1-1; CDR3aa: CASSETGRDEAFF; CDR3nt: TGTGCCAGCAGTGAAACAGGGCGCGACGAGGCTTTCTTT
d_gene: TRBD2; v_gene: TRBV19; abundance: .; j_gene: TRBJ2-3; CDR3aa: CASTPLAGGFTDTQYF; CDR3nt: TGTGCCAGTACCCCACTAGCGGGGGGTTTCACAGATACGCAGTATTTT